The clone carrying this TCR beta chain was found a few times. Antigen unknown. The data are from a study of T cell repertoires in cytomegalovirus infection. Study as a whole: From public TCR beta signatures came an indication of both CMV infection and matching HLA type.

TCRdb itself ran the reads through MiXCR, one entry per CDR3 protein. Among over 120,000 distinct CDR3 sequences, about 32% were seen once, and the ten largest hold roughly half. This CDR3 contains 14 residues. Per the germline V gene, CDR1 is LGHNT and CDR2 is FRNRAP. Trimming cost V 2 bases and J 5 bases, with 13 bases left between them. Study results and caveats: Of the TCR beta families, the public ones yielded a cumulative frequency that identified carriers of CMV plus the relevant HLA.

The material was CD8+ T cells from cultured PBMCs, obtained from culture after CMV antigen stimulation. The sequence came from a human donor in good health (CMV status not recorded). Some clones in this sample may be carry-over from other donors' samples. The genes are TRBV12-5 and TRBJ2-7, with D uncertain. Here the CDR3 DNA reads TGTGCTAGTGGTTTGACCCACCTTTGGAACGAGCAGTACTTC. Amino acids: CASGLTHLWNEQYF.